One and the same sample provided the 9 T cell receptor beta chains below, sequenced in a study of T cell responses to AZD1222 COVID-19 vaccine. The protocol was immunoSEQ multiplex PCR, while the TCRdb copy is restricted to in-frame clones and leaves out a portion. The sample has approximately 57,000 clones; approximately 84% are singletons. The material sequenced was peripheral blood, taken on day 0 of AZD1222 vaccination. The receptors were sampled from an adult in good health.

Regarding this clone: Other DNA sequences in the same sample also yield this CDR3. The chain joins TRBV6-5 to TRBJ1-1; D is ambiguous. This CDR3 contains 13 residues. CDR1 and CDR2 (germline): MNHEY, SVGAGI. Trimming pared 7 bases from V and 0 bases from J, leaving 9 bases between. The CDR3 protein is CASTRVMNTEAFF. The CDR3 nucleotides read TGTGCCAGCACGAGGGTGATGAACACTGAAGCTTTCTTT.

This clone was seen a single time. This chain uses TRBV19 with TRBJ1-5; 10 bases are shared with TRBD1. This CDR3 has 14 amino acids. Per germline, CDR1 LNHDA and CDR2 SQIVND (reference sequence). With 6 bases clipped from V and 5 bases from J, the junction kept 4 bases outside the gene matches. The CDR3 DNA follows: TGTGCCAGTAGCGGACAGGGGGGCCATCAGCCCCAGCATTTT. Amino acid sequence: CASSGQGGHQPQHF. Full variable domain (remainder filled in from reference TRBV19 and TRBJ1-5): DGGITQSPKYLFRKEGQNVTLSCEQNLNHDAMYWYRQDPGQGLRLIYYSQIVNDFQKGDIAEGYSVSREKKESFPLTVTSAQKNPTAFYLCASSGQGGHQPQHFGDGTRLSIL.

This chain joins TRBV7-2 and TRBJ2-3; 8 bases agree with TRBD2. Germline CDR1 SGHTA, CDR2 FQGNSA. The trim removed 1 base at V and 5 bases at J, leaving 14 bases unmatched. CDR3 length: 18 residues. The CDR3: CASSLGVAGGRVGDTQYF. As DNA, the CDR3 is TGTGCCAGCAGCTTAGGAGTTGCGGGAGGCCGCGTTGGAGATACGCAGTATTTT.

The chain links TRBV3-1 (or the pseudogene TRBV3-2) to TRBJ2-5, with a possible D match to TRBD2 (6 bases). This CDR3 is built from 16 residues. V was trimmed by 0 bases and J by 0 bases, leaving 11 bases between them. The germline V gene has CDR1 LGHDT and CDR2 YNNKEL (reference sequence). The CDR3 spells CASSQDPSGYQETQYF. The CDR3 DNA is TGTGCCAGCAGCCAAGATCCCAGCGGGTACCAAGAGACCCAGTACTTC.

J is TRBJ2-7 and V is TRBV28, with 14 bases fitting TRBD2. This CDR3 is built from 19 residues. Germline CDR1 and CDR2: MDHEN and SYDVKM. The J segment lost 5 bases and the V segment lost 6 bases, leaving 18 bases of the junction unmatched. Here the CDR3 reads CASRPPGLAGAGAPHEQYF. For the CDR3, the DNA is TGTGCCAGCAGGCCACCGGGACTAGCGGGAGCGGGTGCGCCCCACGAGCAGTACTTC.

This rearrangement joins TRBV3-1 (or the pseudogene TRBV3-2) to TRBJ1-2, with no clear D. V was clipped by 1 base and J by 1 base, with 13 bases between them. Germline CDR1 LGHDT, CDR2 YNNKEL (reference sequence). This CDR3 spans 16 amino acids. The CDR3 here is CASSQGATKHNYGYTF. CDR3 in DNA: TGTGCCAGCAGCCAAGGAGCGACGAAACATAACTATGGCTACACCTTC.

V and J are TRBV5-1 and TRBJ2-3, with D perhaps matching TRBD2 (5 bases). This CDR3 has 15 amino acids. Trimming left V 4 bases short and J 2 bases short, with 14 bases between. Germline V gene sequence: CDR1 SGHRS, CDR2 YFSETQ. In nucleotides, the CDR3 is TGCGCCAGCAGCCTGGTCGGCGGGTACACAGATACGCAGTATTTT. Its protein is CASSLVGGYTDTQYF.

This clone was recorded a few times. The V call is TRBV3-1 (or the pseudogene TRBV3-2), the J call TRBJ2-1; perhaps TRBD2 as D (6 bases). The CDR3 contains 15 residues. Germline assignment: CDR1 LGHDT and CDR2 YNNKEL (reference sequence). Trimming cost V 1 base and J 6 bases, with 13 bases left between them. CDR3 DNA: TGTGCCAGCAGCCAAGGTAGCGGACCCGGCAATGAGCAGTTCTTC. As protein: CASSQGSGPGNEQFF.

The CDR3 DNA follows: TGTGCCAGCAGCCCTAGATCCGGGACAGGGGTAGAGACCCAGTACTTC. Translation gives CASSPRSGTGVETQYF. This chain links TRBV5-4 with TRBJ2-5, with 10 bases matching TRBD1. V was pared by 4 bases and J by 4 bases, with 10 bases of the junction left unmatched. Germline V gene lookup returns CDR1 SGHNT and CDR2 YYREEE (reference sequence). The CDR3 has 16 residues.